Listed here are 13 T cell receptor beta chains from one sample, sequenced in a study of blood T cell repertoires in COVID-19. Only in-frame clones appear in the TCRdb table, and some are missing; sequencing was by immunoSEQ multiplex PCR. This table has approximately 230,000 clones, around 80% appearing once. Sequenced sample: peripheral blood. The receptors shown here come from a woman aged 40 to 50 with active or convalescent COVID-19.

V gene TRBV5-5 combines with J gene TRBJ2-2; 11 bases align to TRBD1. CDR1 is SGHKS, CDR2 YYEKEE, per germline (reference sequence). CDR3 length equals 16 residues. With 4 bases clipped from V and 6 bases from J, the junction kept 8 bases outside the gene matches. In DNA form, the CDR3 reads TGTGCCAGCAGCACCGCCGGGACAGGGGGGCCCGGGGAGCTGTTTTTT. It codes for CASSTAGTGGPGELFF.

The chain joins TRBV9 to TRBJ2-3; TRBD1 agrees at 10 bases. The germline gives CDR1 SGDLS, CDR2 YYNGEE. Trimming at V came to 0 bases and at J to 5 bases, leaving 3 bases not matched to a gene. CDR3 length: 15 residues. The CDR3 nucleotides are TGTGCCAGCAGCGTAGGGGGACAGGGGTTAGATACGCAGTATTTT. Residues: CASSVGGQGLDTQYF.

The rearrangement links TRBV5-1 to TRBJ2-1; 11 nucleotides match TRBD2. The CDR3 is 16 amino acids. The germline CDR1 and CDR2 sequences are SGHRS and YFSETQ. V gave up 1 base and J gave up 3 bases; unmatched junction bases: 3. The CDR3 nucleotides read TGCGCCAGCAGCTTGACTAGCGGGGGCATCTACAATGAGCAGTTCTTC. Protein product: CASSLTSGGIYNEQFF.

This rearrangement joins TRBV2 to TRBJ2-7; 9 nucleotides match TRBD1. CDR1 and CDR2 (germline): SNHLY, FYNNEI. The CDR3 runs to 14 residues. V gave up 4 bases and J gave up 5 bases; unmatched junction bases: 6. The CDR3 region has the DNA TGTGCCAGCAGTGCTAAACAGGGGGCGCACGAGCAGTACGTC. Protein sequence: CASSAKQGAHEQYV.

The chain combines TRBV28 with TRBJ1-5; unclear D gene. The CDR3 is 12 residues long. Germline lookup yields CDR1 MDHEN and CDR2 SYDVKM. Trimming shortened V by 6 bases and J by 9 bases, and 12 bases separated the two germline ends. The DNA of the CDR3 is TGTGCCAGCAGCATGGACCGGGGGCCCCAGCATTTT. Translating it yields CASSMDRGPQHF.

This clone was seen a single time. The chain links TRBV11-3 to TRBJ2-3; 8 nucleotides align to TRBD1. Germline values: CDR1 SGHNT, CDR2 YENEEA. The CDR3 is 13 amino acids. Trimming removed 4 bases from V and 15 bases from J; junction bases left unmatched: 12. This CDR3 is CASSSKGQGASYF. For the CDR3, the DNA is TGTGCCAGCAGCTCTAAGGGGCAGGGGGCTTCATATTTT.

The chain joins TRBV6-5 to TRBJ1-3; no definite D call. The germline V gene encodes CDR1 MNHEY and CDR2 SVGAGI. This CDR3 contains 15 residues. Trimming removed 6 bases at V and 0 bases at J, with 12 bases between. The CDR3 coding sequence is TGTGCCAGCAGAAACCGACGGAGCTCTGGAAACACCATATATTTT. This translates into CASRNRRSSGNTIYF.

The gene calls are TRBV10-3 and TRBJ1-5; TRBD1 aligns across 7 bases. The V gene's germline CDR1 is ENHRY and CDR2 SYGVKD. Trimming cost V 3 bases and J 6 bases; bases outside gene matches: 2. The CDR3 covers 13 residues. CDR3 in amino acids: CAISEGGFQPQHF. The CDR3 DNA is TGTGCCATCAGTGAAGGGGGCTTTCAGCCCCAGCATTTT.

This sequence joins TRBV28 and TRBJ1-1; D perhaps matches TRBD1 (6 bases). CDR3 length: 12 amino acids. CDR1 and CDR2 from the germline V gene are MDHEN and SYDVKM. V shed 7 bases and J shed 11 bases, with 17 bases lying between them. The CDR3 DNA sequence: TGTGCCAGCACACCTTTACAGGGTCCCGCTTTCTTT. Translated: CASTPLQGPAFF.

The chain joins TRBV4-1 to TRBJ1-2, with TRBD1 matching over 8 bases. V lost 2 bases, J lost 4 bases, and 6 bases stayed unmatched. Per germline, CDR1 MGHRA and CDR2 YSYEKL. The CDR3 has 15 residues. This CDR3 is CASSQLTGVRYGYTF. As DNA, the CDR3 is TGCGCCAGCAGCCAATTGACAGGGGTGCGCTATGGCTACACCTTC.

The count of this clone is one. This sequence joins TRBV15 and TRBJ1-3, with D hard to call. V lost 0 bases and J lost 2, with 17 bases in between. Looked up from germline, CDR1 is LNHNV and CDR2 is YYDKDF (reference sequence). The CDR3 runs 18 residues. The CDR3 protein is CATSRDEPGRFTGNTIYF. The CDR3 DNA follows: TGTGCCACCAGCAGAGATGAACCTGGCAGGTTTACTGGAAACACCATATATTTT.

There are a few counts of this clone. The chain is built from TRBV28 and TRBJ1-4; 8 bases align to TRBD1. Trimming at V came to 4 bases and at J to 1 base, leaving 2 bases not matched to a gene. The germline V gene has CDR1 MDHEN and CDR2 SYDVKM. CDR3 length equals 15 residues. The CDR3, as DNA: TGTGCCAGCAGTTCCACAGGGGGAACTAATGAAAAACTGTTTTTT. Encoded protein: CASSSTGGTNEKLFF. The complete variable domain, with remaining parts taken from reference TRBV28 and TRBJ1-4, reads DVKVTQSSRYLVKRTGEKVFLECVQDMDHENMFWYRQDPGLGLRLIYFSYDVKMKEKGDIPEGYSVSREKKERFSLILESASTNQTSMYLCASSSTGGTNEKLFFGSGTQLSVL.

This clone showed up just once. The chain has TRBV5-4 and TRBJ2-1, with 7 nucleotides matching TRBD1. V was clipped by 4 bases and J by 8 bases; unmatched bases: 9. This CDR3 contains 14 residues. Germline loops: CDR1 SGHNT, CDR2 YYREEE (reference sequence). The CDR3 sequence: CASSTGTAGDEQFF. The CDR3 DNA reads as TGTGCCAGCAGCACCGGGACAGCTGGGGATGAGCAGTTCTTC.